This T cell receptor beta chain is drawn from a study of cytomegalovirus exposure and HLA in healthy donors. Germline CDR1 is MGHDK and CDR2 is SYGVNS. This CDR3 is 14 amino acids long. The V and J ends lost 5 bases and 5 bases, in that order; junction bases with no gene match: 5. 60 Vbeta and 13 Jbeta primers were used in PCR. Assay used: immunoSEQ multiplex PCR; TCRdb lists only in-frame clones, some missing. The data contain more than 95,000 clones, about three quarters of them singletons. In this sample, this clone turned up a few times. The chain joins TRBV25-1 to TRBJ2-1, with TRBD2 identical over 8 bases. This clonotype was sampled from a man aged 45 to 65 in good health and CMV-seronegative. Sequenced: PBMCs. CDR3 DNA: TGTGCCAGCAGTCTCCAACTAGCGGACAATGAGCAGTTCTTC. Protein: CASSLQLADNEQFF.